This TCR beta chain was profiled in a study of cytomegalovirus exposure and HLA in healthy donors (TCRdb year 2017). With regard to the full study: An earlier analysis of some 620 of the donors reported under 300 Gb of sequence data and around 100 million unique TCR beta sequences obtained from about 170 million T cells. All discovery cohort repertoires had been generated on a single sequencing platform. An early release covering over 500 HLA-typed donors comprised about 300 gigabases of sequencing data and approximately 85 million unique TCR sequences. A later analysis re-analyzed previously published TCR beta repertoires from several hundred donors and added high-resolution HLA genotyping to study TCR occurrence patterns. Roughly 5 DR-DQ haplotypes were treated as single units for association and clustering because of strong linkage in the cohort. Of the roughly 430 genotyped donors, approximately 82% fell in the genetic ancestry cluster associated with self-reported Caucasian donors. To decide whether each TCR beta V gene segment behaved as functional or pseudogenic, an earlier analysis of over 500 of the donors relied on high-throughput TCR beta sequencing. HLA typing included class I and class II loci at four-digit resolution. High-throughput TCR immunosequencing, statistical association of individual TCRs with disease status, and machine learning were combined to predict cytomegalovirus infection status. The aim of the study was to test whether cataloging public T cell receptors could identify signatures of past pathogen exposure. The study used immunosequencing to profile the T cell repertoires of approximately 630 subjects and linked those repertoires to cytomegalovirus serostatus. Typing coverage differed by locus: A, B, C, DRB1 and DQB1 were typed in roughly 620-630 donors, DQA1 in roughly 510, DPA1 in roughly 590, and DPB1 in 400 to 490. On average, roughly 250,000 unique TCR beta nucleotide sequences were sequenced per donor among some 430 genotyped donors of the cohort, with approximately 18% of those sequences being non-productive. Genome-wide SNP genotypes for about 55% of the roughly 670 donors were used in a later genetic analysis, which treated that subset as a discovery cohort. Along with the roughly 670-subject first cohort, a separate validation cohort of over a hundred different subjects was used. In the later analysis, no new phenotypic data were used to find candidate immune exposures; instead, reliance was placed on TCR beta sequences and their occurrence across donors. Donor age, sex, ethnicity and CMV serostatus were compiled together with the repertoire data. What the authors observed across the whole study: An earlier analysis of roughly 570 of the donors showed that most TCR beta V segments appeared in productive rearrangements either about 90% or about 30% of the time, which broadly matched IMGT annotations. According to a later genetic analysis, donors in an Asian-associated ancestry cluster had fewer N-insertions in productive TCRs than the approximately 700-donor mean. The only immune exposure information available for the cohort was CMV serostatus. In a later analysis, HLA-associated TCR beta chains were found to be more clonally expanded and to have lower generation probabilities than equally common non-associated chains. A later analysis found that TCR association rates varied across HLA loci, with DRB1 alleles showing the most associated TCRs and HLA-C alleles the fewest. Because counts were too low, seventeen rarely observed V segments, including chromosome 9 orphons, were left out of the earlier analysis of 587 of the donors. The classifier was reported to diagnose cytomegalovirus status with high specificity and sensitivity in both the original and validation cohorts. The presence/absence analyses assumed that sequencing depth was roughly uniform across donors, and that assumption may not be true. Strong co-occurrence of HLA alleles, especially DR and DQ, made assigning TCR associations to individual alleles difficult. Because the 87-base-pair reads could not distinguish some IMGT-functional V segments, including TRBV6-2 and TRBV6-3, those segments were excluded. A cluster of highly shared sequence variants was judged likely to represent a technical artifact of the sequencing pipeline. A further reported finding was that TCR beta sequences accurately predicted the HLA-A and HLA-B alleles for most subjects in the first cohort. A later analysis found that most CMV-associated TCR beta chains appeared HLA-restricted, with HLA associations seemingly driven largely by CMV exposure. Across donors, most TCR sequences were observed very rarely, whereas some public TCRs were present in many individuals. Correlated functional status among segregating V segments might reflect linkage disequilibrium, but an unknown experimental factor could not be ruled out. A later analysis reported that several top co-occurrence clusters appeared linked to parvovirus B19, influenza, CMV and Epstein-Barr virus. It was suggested by the authors that the approach could potentially be generalized to other disease states and immunological phenotypes. Only TCR beta chains were sequenced in this cohort, and the absence of alpha or paired-chain data limited detectable features. A later genetic analysis associated a missense DCLRE1C variant with V-gene and J-gene trimming of TCR beta chains, and an independent cohort replicated the association. Because HLA typing was unavailable for some donors at each locus, only the typed subset was used in association tests. In the study, some 160 TCR beta chains were listed as associated with cytomegalovirus. In a later analysis, over 15,000 TCR beta sequences were associated with specific HLA alleles at a false discovery rate of 0.05. In vitro tests confirmed that a few of the cytomegalovirus-associated TCR beta chains recognize cytomegalovirus antigens.

This clone was found a few times. Its binding antigen is unknown. Qualities for individual bases were not recorded, and no much larger clone is one base off. Trimming takes 3 bases from V and 1 base from J, and the germline ends sit 12 bases apart. Via the germline V gene, CDR1 is MNHNS and CDR2 SASEGT. The CDR3 contains 15 residues, cysteine and phenylalanine counted. Solely the CDR3 DNA is kept, with 45 bases framed from the first base. Library creation used the immunoSEQ multiplex PCR assay. For the multiplex PCR, a mixture combining 60 forward primers for TCR Vbeta segments and 13 reverse primers for TCR Jbeta segments was used. A multiplex PCR assay on genomic DNA amplified the CDR3 region of rearranged TCR beta genes. The Illumina HiSeq System was used to sequence the amplified TCR beta libraries as 87-base-pair reads. On the study's bioinformatics: A later analysis tallied some 79 million unique TCR beta chains across the 640 or so repertoires, and about 12 million of those chains were shared by two or more donors. To remove PCR and sequencing errors, raw reads were error-corrected and collapsed into unique sequences using a nearest-neighbor algorithm that merged closely related sequences. To assign V, D and J gene segments, CDR3 sequences were aligned to IMGT reference sequences. For a sequence to be retained, at least a six-nucleotide match to both a V gene segment and a J gene segment was required. Rearrangements were classified as productive when the CDR3 lacked stop codons and remained in frame with V and J, and all other rearrangements were classified as non-productive. CDR3 was defined by IMGT convention, running from the second conserved V-encoded cysteine to the conserved J-encoded phenylalanine. The earlier analysis of fewer than 750 of the donors excluded sequences that lacked an unambiguous match to a single V gene segment. In an earlier analysis of approximately 560 of the donors, a V segment was called functional when productive rearrangements were above 56.7%, and segregating when the standard deviation between donors exceeded 5%. A statistical classification framework was built to diagnose cytomegalovirus status from the catalog of TCR beta chain sequences. V and J gene assignment, in a later analysis, came from comparing TCR nucleotide sequences with IMGT/GENE-DB human TR gene sequences. The TCRdist pipeline was used in a later analysis to assign CDR3 sequences and most-parsimonious VDJ recombination scenarios. In a later analysis, every TCR beta chain was defined by the combination of its CDR3 amino acid sequence and its V-gene family, and reads without a unique V-gene family were dropped. As a way to deal with suspected cross-contamination and a sequencing artifact, a later analysis dropped 450 to 600 nucleotide sequences that were highly shared and had low generation probability. A later analysis calculated a clonal expansion index for each public chain from normalized within-repertoire ranks of inferred template counts. In a later analysis, generation probabilities were computed with a VDJ recombination model fitted to out-of-frame rearrangements, and the resulting probabilities were checked against IGoR. A later analysis scored TCR-TCR, TCR-HLA and TCR-CMV co-occurrence with hypergeometric tests, applying a repertoire-size bias correction to TCR pairs. False discovery rates were estimated in a later analysis by permuting HLA or CMV assignments 20 times. In a later analysis, co-occurring TCRs were grouped using DBSCAN, and TCRdist sequence similarity was added for clustering within HLA-allele-positive subsets. Repertoires with fewer than 30,000 or more than 120,000 public chains, plus five repertoires with anomalous nucleotide sharing, were excluded from co-occurrence clustering. This is the immuneACCESS table as TCRdb keeps it, with only in-frame sequences that have V and J called. A part of the clones is gone; compared with another copy, unresolved V genes explain less than half, and the rest is unexplained. V and J calls and clone size are those listed in that table; D and trimming were worked out from the DNA. The sample data list roughly 200,000 clones, and roughly 13% of these were observed just once. Of the sample, 7.8% is held by the ten largest clones.

In total, 500 to 700 healthy bone marrow donors made up the cohort. At the time of sampling, all cohort members were nominally healthy, though unrecorded immune exposures were likely present. The donor tested CMV seropositive and was one of the 289 seropositive cohort members. Every donor gave a peripheral blood sample, and the peripheral blood mononuclear cells from that sample were used for TCR beta sequencing. The Qiagen DNeasy Blood Extraction Kit was used to extract genomic DNA from the blood cell samples. The TCR comes from a man aged 50 or older in good health and CMV-seropositive. Material for sequencing was PBMCs. Recombination linked TRBV6-1 to TRBJ2-5; TRBD1 is a weak D gene call, 7 bases matching. Read as DNA, the sequence is TGTGCCAGCAGTGAGCGACAGGGAGGCCAAGAGACCCAGTACTTC. Its protein is CASSERQGGQETQYF.